This is a list of T cell receptor beta chains from one sample in a study of blood T cell repertoires in COVID-19. TCRdb's table, derived via immunoSEQ multiplex PCR, lists solely in-frame clones and lacks some. The data show about 150,000 clones, 70% to 90% seen once. The sample was peripheral blood. The receptors here all came from a man aged 55-75 years with active or convalescent COVID-19. Each CDR3 is given without its conserved first and last residue.

j_call v_call cdr3_aa
TRBJ1-2 TRBV6-5 ASRKGQDGYT
TRBJ2-5 TRBV19 ASSRGARAGEVTQY
TRBJ2-2 TRBV15 ATSPRTFYRTTGELF
TRBJ2-3 TRBV7-9 ASSHDRPTDTQY
TRBJ2-5 TRBV28 ASSLLVGTGPQTQY
TRBJ2-3 TRBV28 ASSPGFTDTQY
TRBJ2-2 TRBV19 ASLPPGGMVGELF
TRBJ2-7 TRBV5-1 ASSPFGGTSYEQY
TRBJ2-5 TRBV19 ASSTRSGTGETQY
TRBJ2-5 TRBV7-7 ASSQTSTQETQY
TRBJ1-2 TRBV28 ASRRLSQGAYGYT
TRBJ2-1 TRBV7-9 ASSLVRTRKF
TRBJ2-2 TRBV18 ASSPVAANTGELF
TRBJ1-2 TRBV13 ASSLARQGTNYGYT
TRBJ2-7 TRBV7-2 ASTPSLLAGDEQY
TRBJ2-5 TRBV11-2 ASSLAETQY
TRBJ2-2 TRBV27 ASSSTSYGTGELF
TRBJ2-7 TRBV13 ASSQGLAGDSSYEQY
TRBJ2-5 TRBV13 ASSFGLTSLGTQY
TRBJ2-7 TRBV3-1/TRBV3-2 ASSQKNGDRGGSYEQY
TRBJ1-5 TRBV28 ASRLRDRGFQPQH
TRBJ1-4 TRBV7-9 ASSLLPGGNEKLF
TRBJ1-1 TRBV19 ASSMAGLIMNTEAF
TRBJ1-1 TRBV10-3 AIKGVVNTEAF
TRBJ1-1 TRBV15 ATSRTRGQNTEAF
TRBJ1-5 TRBV28 ASIMTGEYSNQPQH
TRBJ2-1 TRBV6-6 ASSYRGGSNEQF
TRBJ1-2 TRBV2 ASSATGSPNYGYT
TRBJ2-7 TRBV27 ASSPTVNYEQY
TRBJ2-1 TRBV7-2 ASSLRGNNEQF
TRBJ1-6 TRBV27 ASSPGGGYGFYNSPLH
TRBJ1-1 TRBV19 ASSIRGFEAF
TRBJ2-3 TRBV28 ASSLSLSSTDTQY
TRBJ2-3 TRBV29-1 SVALTSGTDTQY
TRBJ1-2 TRBV6-5 ASSLGGSDYGYT